The 5 T cell receptor beta chains given below trace back to one sample, sequenced in a study of regulatory T cells in long-lasting Graves disease. Construction of TCR beta libraries relied on iRepertoire HTBI primers and on Arm-PCR targeting CDR3 regions. TCRdb re-called the multiplex PCR reads through MiXCR, storing one row per CDR3 protein. The top ten hold 20% to 30% of the sample, which has around 480,000 distinct CDR3 sequences, around 15% seen once. Time point in this sample: newly diagnosed GD, antithyroid drugs for less than 3 months. There was RNA extracted from PBMCs, and the TCR library was made from it. This sample also appeared in a second study, on T cells in Graves' hyperthyroidism and ophthalmopathy.

The sample was peripheral blood mononuclear cells (PBMCs), taken at new diagnosis, from a patient treated with antithyroid drugs. These receptors all come from a woman aged 35-65 years with Graves disease.

This clonotype has more than one count but fewer than ten. The chain carries TRBV5-1 and TRBJ1-1; D is perhaps TRBD1 (6 bases). Germline lookup yields CDR1 SGHRS and CDR2 YFSETQ. Deletions cut 1 base from V and 1 base from J, with 11 bases between. The CDR3 extends over 15 amino acids. In nucleotides, the CDR3 is TGCGCCAGCAGCTTGATGGCAGGGGAGAACACTGAAGCTTTCTTT. It is translated as CASSLMAGENTEAFF.

A note on this clonotype: With a much larger clone just one base away, this may be a read error. The chain couples TRBV6-4 to TRBJ1-5; possibly TRBD1 for D (5 bases). The CDR3 is made up of 18 amino acids. CDR1 and CDR2 (germline): MRHNA, SNTAGT. Trimming took off 6 bases at V and 4 bases at J, with 25 bases between the two ends. Written as DNA, the CDR3 is TGTGCCAGCAGCTTACTCCTCGCCCGGGGCAGGAAAAATCAGCCCCAGCATTTT. It specifies CASSLLLARGRKNQPQHF.

This clonotype occurred a few times. This chain links TRBV5-1 with TRBJ2-7; D is uncertain. Per germline, CDR1 SGHRS and CDR2 YFSETQ. The CDR3 runs 14 residues. V lost 2 bases and J 4 bases, leaving 13 bases between the germline ends. This CDR3 reads CASSFTWDKYEQYF. The CDR3 coding sequence is TGCGCCAGCAGCTTTACTTGGGATAAATACGAGCAGTACTTC.

This rearrangement joins TRBV29-1 to TRBJ1-2, with no clear D. The CDR3 contains 12 residues. Trimming took off 0 bases at V and 7 bases at J, with 9 bases between the two ends. Germline loops: CDR1 SQVTM, CDR2 ANQGSEA. DNA of the CDR3: TGCAGCGTTGAAGATGGGCGGGCTGGCTACACCTTC. This encodes CSVEDGRAGYTF.

This clonotype was observed many times. V usage is TRBV10-3 and J usage is TRBJ2-7; TRBD1 agrees at 8 bases. Germline assignment: CDR1 ENHRY and CDR2 SYGVKD. CDR3 length equals 14 residues. The junction had 10 bases not matched to a gene; V was cut back by 5 bases and J by 7 bases. In nucleotides, the CDR3 is TGTGCCATCAGTCTCGGACAGGGACTTTCTGAGCAGTACTTC. This gives the protein CAISLGQGLSEQYF.